The 12 T cell receptor beta chains below were found in one sample sequenced in a study of blood T cell repertoires in COVID-19. Some clones are missing from TCRdb's copy, which holds only in-frame ones; the method was immunoSEQ multiplex PCR. Among about 97,000 clones listed, just over 90% were seen once. Sequencing used peripheral blood. The receptors were sampled from a man aged 60-69 years with acute or convalescent COVID-19.

The chain combines TRBV5-1 with TRBJ2-2, with unresolved D. Germline V gives CDR1 SGHRS, CDR2 YFSETQ. The V end was cut by 1 base, the J end by 3 bases, with 13 bases between. The CDR3 spans 16 residues. The CDR3 bases are TGCGCCAGCAGCTTGCCGGCGGCTGCGTACACCGGGGAGCTGTTTTTT. Translated: CASSLPAAAYTGELFF.

The genes are TRBV24-1 and TRBJ1-2, with unresolved D. V was pared by 3 bases and J by 13 bases, with 17 bases between. Germline-derived CDR1 and CDR2 are KGHDR and SFDVKD. The CDR3 covers 13 residues. The CDR3 loop reads CATSDPPSARLTF. DNA for the CDR3: TGTGCCACCAGTGATCCCCCCAGCGCGCGGCTCACCTTC.

The J gene is TRBJ1-2, the V gene TRBV7-2; D unresolved. The CDR3 is 14 residues long. Deletions cut 0 bases from V and 5 bases from J, with 10 bases between. Germline-derived CDR1 and CDR2 are SGHTA and FQGNSA. CDR3 DNA: TGTGCCAGCAGCTTAGCCCCCGGGAATTATGGCTACACCTTC. Protein product: CASSLAPGNYGYTF.

V is TRBV5-6 and J is TRBJ1-1; 8 bases are shared with TRBD1. The junction had 11 bases not matched to a gene; V was cut back by 5 bases and J by 11 bases. There are 13 residues in the CDR3. Germline V gene data show CDR1 as SGHDT and CDR2 as YYEEEE. The CDR3 nucleotides read TGTGCCAGCAGTTCCGACAGGGGCTCAAGGGCTTTCTTT. Its protein product is CASSSDRGSRAFF.

The rearrangement links TRBV30 to TRBJ2-3, with D hard to call. The length of the CDR3 is 13 residues. The germline CDR1 and CDR2 sequences are GTSNPN and SVGIG (reference sequence). V was trimmed by 0 bases and J by 0 bases, leaving 4 bases between them. CDR3 sequence: CAWSVRSTDTQYF. In DNA form, the CDR3 reads TGTGCCTGGAGTGTGAGGAGCACAGATACGCAGTATTTT.

The gene calls are TRBV13 and TRBJ1-1; 10 positions match TRBD1. Germline CDR1 PRHDT, CDR2 FYEKMQ (reference sequence). This CDR3 has 15 amino acids. Germline trimming cut 5 bases from V and 3 bases from J; bases unmatched to any gene: 6. The CDR3 protein is CASSSPGQGYTEAFF. CDR3 coding DNA: TGTGCCAGCAGCAGCCCGGGACAGGGGTACACTGAAGCTTTCTTT.

V and J are TRBV7-8 and TRBJ2-3; 12 bases agree with TRBD2. The ends lost 7 bases at V and 2 bases at J; junction bases unmatched: 19. CDR1 is SGHVS, CDR2 FQNEAQ, per germline. The CDR3 length is 20 residues. The DNA for the CDR3 is TGTGCCAGCACCTCTTCCCCCCGGTCTAGCGGGGGGGCATTCACAGATACGCAGTATTTT. It is translated as CASTSSPRSSGGAFTDTQYF. Full variable domain (remainder filled in from reference TRBV7-8 and TRBJ2-3): GAGVSQSPRYKVAKRGQDVALRCDPISGHVSLFWYQQALGQGPEFLTYFQNEAQLDKSGLPSDRFFAERPEGSVSTLKIQRTQQEDSAVYLCASTSSPRSSGGAFTDTQYFGPGTRLTVL.

The chain uses TRBV5-1 and TRBJ1-1; D is unclear. The V gene lost 2 bases and the J gene lost 5 bases, with 10 bases spanning the gap. Germline V lookup: CDR1 SGHRS, CDR2 YFSETQ. The CDR3 totals 13 residues. CDR3 nucleotides: TGCGCCAGCAGCTTCGCGGGCTTGACTGAAGCTTTCTTT. It specifies CASSFAGLTEAFF.

The genes are TRBV18 and TRBJ1-1, with a possible D match to TRBD1 (5 bases). V was shortened by 3 bases and J by 4 bases, with 12 bases between the two germline ends. The CDR3 sequence is 14 residues long. Germline loops: CDR1 KGHSH, CDR2 LQKENI. The CDR3 region has the DNA TGTGCCAGCTCACCTCAGGGAAGGGGCACTGAAGCTTTCTTT. This sequence encodes CASSPQGRGTEAFF.

In this sample, this clone turned up once. The chain is built from TRBV7-9 and TRBJ1-6, with TRBD1 identical over 9 bases. The CDR3 is made up of 16 amino acids. CDR1 and CDR2 (germline): SEHNR, FQNEAQ (reference sequence). V gave up 5 bases and J gave up 5 bases; unmatched junction bases: 7. The CDR3 DNA is TGTGCCAGCAGCCCACGGGGACAGGGAAATAATTCACCCCTCCACTTT. The encoded protein is CASSPRGQGNNSPLHF.

The chain links TRBV6-2 or TRBV6-3 to TRBJ1-5; unclear D gene. This CDR3 spans 13 amino acids. The ends were cut back, 5 bases at V and 0 bases at J, with 5 bases in the middle. Germline V gives CDR1 MNHEY, CDR2 SVGEGT. CDR3 coding DNA: TGTGCCAGCAGTAAATATAGCAATCAGCCCCAGCATTTT. This encodes CASSKYSNQPQHF.

This clone came up once. The rearrangement uses TRBV28 and TRBJ1-2; no firm D call. Germline assignment: CDR1 MDHEN and CDR2 SYDVKM. The CDR3 has 13 residues. Trimming stripped 4 bases from V and 0 bases from J, with 6 bases between. The CDR3 DNA sequence: TGTGCCAGCAGTTCACCAGCTAACTATGGCTACACCTTC. Its protein is CASSSPANYGYTF.